This T cell receptor beta chain appears in the sequencing data of a study of T cells in Graves' hyperthyroidism and ophthalmopathy. Germline loops: CDR1 SNHLY, CDR2 FYNNEI. The length of the CDR3 is 14 residues. V lost 4 bases to trimming and J lost 4 bases, with 13 bases between them. Amplification of TCR beta CDR3 regions was performed using RNA transcripts as template. The HTBI set primed first-round TCR CDR3 RT-PCR. TCRdb used MiXCR to reprocess the multiplex PCR reads, holding one entry per CDR3 protein. The repertoire holds fewer than 650,000 distinct CDR3 sequences, with approximately 15% as singletons.

The genes are TRBV2 and TRBJ2-5, with D perhaps assigned TRBD1 or TRBD2 (5 bases each). Sequenced sample: blood. The source is a woman in her twenties or thirties with Graves' hyperthyroidism that later progressed to Graves' ophthalmopathy. CDR3 in amino acids: CASSAEAGRETQYF. CDR3 sequence (DNA): TGTGCCAGCAGTGCCGAAGCAGGGAGAGAGACCCAGTACTTC.